Included here is one TCR beta chain sequence, with context. It was with a sample-barcoded 5' primer and a J-beta primer mix that a second PCR of roughly 6 to 12 cycles was run. MiXCR was run by TCRdb on the 5' RACE reads, yielding one entry per CDR3 protein. The repertoire has hundreds of thousands of distinct CDR3 sequences, roughly a quarter of them found once; the top ten carry approximately 3.6%. The data derive from a study of blood T cells in healthy people across ages. PBMCs, at least 7 million per sample, were isolated. Extractions gave at least 5.5 micrograms of total RNA per sample. This CDR3 region has 16 residues. Germline V gene lookup returns CDR1 SGHRS and CDR2 YFSETQ. With V trimmed by 0 bases and J by 4 bases, 4 bases remained unmatched. A further study also used this sample, focusing on T cells of mothers and their children.

Sequenced sample: blood. The chain combines TRBV5-1 with TRBJ2-6; TRBD1 agrees at 7 bases. The receptor was isolated from a boy under 10 years old in good health. This chain's CDR3 is CASSLDTGVGANVLTF. The CDR3 nucleotides read TGCGCCAGCAGCTTGGATACAGGGGTCGGGGCCAACGTCCTGACTTTC.